This is a list of T cell receptor beta chains from one sample in a study of shared clonotypes between healthy human individuals. Sequencing was performed with immunoSEQ multiplex PCR; in TCRdb, only in-frame clones are kept and a portion is missing. The table records 2,500,000 or so clones, 93% of them present only once. Sequencing was carried out using naive CD4+ T cells from PBMCs. Receptor source: a young man in good health. Some clones in this sample may be carry-over from other donors' samples. Both conserved end residues are part of each CDR3. The D gene is left open where the match is weak. A row's size may be missing; if present it is once, few, many or a size class.

j_call | d_call | cdr3_length | clone_size | v_call | cdr3_nt | cdr3_aa
TRBJ1-2 | . | 14 | . | TRBV5-1 | TGCGCCAGCTCTAGTAAAACAGCCTCCTATGGCTACACCTTC | CASSSKTASYGYTF
TRBJ2-7 | . | 13 | . | TRBV5-1 | TGCGCCAGCAGTGATCGGGGGTCCTACGAGCAGTACTTC | CASSDRGSYEQYF
TRBJ2-1 | . | 15 | . | TRBV21-1 | TGTGCCAGCAGGGTGATAGCGGGAGAGGTTGGTGAGCAGTTCTTC | CASRVIAGEVGEQFF
TRBJ1-6 | . | 12 | . | TRBV7-2 | TGTGCCAGCAGCTTTATAGATTCACCCCTCCACTTT | CASSFIDSPLHF
TRBJ2-1 | TRBD2 | 15 | . | TRBV7-2 | TGTGCCAGCAGCTTTTACCCTAGCGGGCGTAATGAGCAGTTCTTC | CASSFYPSGRNEQFF
TRBJ2-3 | TRBD1 | 12 | . | TRBV6-6 | TGTGCCAGCCAGAAAGACAGGGTCAGTCTGTATTTT | CASQKDRVSLYF
TRBJ2-5 | . | 12 | . | TRBV29-1 | TGCAGCGTTGAAGCGGGCGGACGCGGCCAGTACTTC | CSVEAGGRGQYF
TRBJ2-7 | TRBD2 | 19 | . | TRBV28 | TGTGCCAGCAGTTTTCTCGTAGGGATACTAGCGGGCCAGTCCTACGAGCAGTACTTC | CASSFLVGILAGQSYEQYF
TRBJ1-4 | TRBD1 | 15 | few | TRBV7-9 | TGTGCCAGCAGCTTACCGGGACAGATTAATGAAAAACTGTTTTTT | CASSLPGQINEKLFF
TRBJ2-2 | TRBD2 | 16 | . | TRBV5-1 | TGCGCCAGCAGCTTCGGACTAGCGGGAGTTTCCGGGGAGCTGTTTTTT | CASSFGLAGVSGELFF
TRBJ2-5 | . | 12 | . | TRBV14 | TGTGCCAGCAGCCAAGTGTGGGAGACCCAGTACTTC | CASSQVWETQYF
TRBJ1-2 | TRBD1 | 13 | once | TRBV5-1 | TGCGCCAGCAGCTTCGGACAGGGGTATGGCTACACCTTC | CASSFGQGYGYTF
TRBJ1-1 | . | 13 | . | TRBV28 | TGTGCCAGCAGTTCACCAGAGAACACTGAAGCTTTCTTT | CASSSPENTEAFF
TRBJ1-2 | . | 18 | . | TRBV10-3 | TGTGCCATCAGCGTCCGGGTTGGGGGAAGGGGGATAAACTATGGCTACACCTTC | CAISVRVGGRGINYGYTF
TRBJ2-1 | TRBD2 | 17 | . | TRBV7-2 | TGTGCCAGCAGCCCCTCGGGAGGGGACAATACCTACAATGAGCAGTTCTTC | CASSPSGGDNTYNEQFF
TRBJ2-6 | TRBD1 | 15 | once | TRBV5-6 | TGTGCCAGCAGTCGAGGGGGCGCTGGGGCCAACGTCCTGACTTTC | CASSRGGAGANVLTF
TRBJ2-2 | TRBD1 | 15 | . | TRBV7-9 | TGTGCCAGCCTCAGCGGGACAGGGATCACCGGGGAGCTGTTTTTT | CASLSGTGITGELFF
TRBJ2-7 | . | 15 | . | TRBV7-8 | TGTGCCAGCAGCCCTAGACAGGAAAGCTCCTACGAGCAGTACTTC | CASSPRQESSYEQYF